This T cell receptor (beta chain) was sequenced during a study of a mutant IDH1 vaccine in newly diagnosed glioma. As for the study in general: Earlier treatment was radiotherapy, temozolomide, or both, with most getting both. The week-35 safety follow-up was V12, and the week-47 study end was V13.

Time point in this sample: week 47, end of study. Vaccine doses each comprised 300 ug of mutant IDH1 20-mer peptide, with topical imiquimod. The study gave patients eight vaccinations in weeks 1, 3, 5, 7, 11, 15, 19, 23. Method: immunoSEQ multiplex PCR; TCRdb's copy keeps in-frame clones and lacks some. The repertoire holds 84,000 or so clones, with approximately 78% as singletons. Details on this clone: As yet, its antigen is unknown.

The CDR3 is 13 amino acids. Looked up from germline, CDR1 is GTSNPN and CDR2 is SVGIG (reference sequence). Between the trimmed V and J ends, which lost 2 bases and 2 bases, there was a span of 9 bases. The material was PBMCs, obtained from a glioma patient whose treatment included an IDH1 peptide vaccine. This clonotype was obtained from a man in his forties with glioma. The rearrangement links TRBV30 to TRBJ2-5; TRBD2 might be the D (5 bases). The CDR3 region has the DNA TGTGCCTGGAGTAAGAGGGAACAAGAGACCCAGTACTTC. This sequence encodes CAWSKREQETQYF.